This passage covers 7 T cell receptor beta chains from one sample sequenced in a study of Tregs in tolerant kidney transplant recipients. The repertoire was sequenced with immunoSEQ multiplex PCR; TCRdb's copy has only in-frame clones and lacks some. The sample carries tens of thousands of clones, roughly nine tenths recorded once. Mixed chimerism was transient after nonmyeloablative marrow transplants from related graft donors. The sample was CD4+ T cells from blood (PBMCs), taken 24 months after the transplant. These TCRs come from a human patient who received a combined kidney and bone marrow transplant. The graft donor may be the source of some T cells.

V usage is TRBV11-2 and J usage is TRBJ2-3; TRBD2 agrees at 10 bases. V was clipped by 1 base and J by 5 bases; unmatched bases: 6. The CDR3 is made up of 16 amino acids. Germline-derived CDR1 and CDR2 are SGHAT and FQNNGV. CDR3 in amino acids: CASSLVSGGAGDTQYF. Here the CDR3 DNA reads TGTGCCAGCAGCTTAGTAAGCGGGGGGGCGGGAGATACGCAGTATTTT.

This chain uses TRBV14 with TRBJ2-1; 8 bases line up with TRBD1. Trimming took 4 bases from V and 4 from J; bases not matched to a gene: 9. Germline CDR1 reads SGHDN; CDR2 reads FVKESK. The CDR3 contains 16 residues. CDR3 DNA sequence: TGTGCCAGCAGCCGCGACAGGGGACGAGTATACAATGAGCAGTTCTTC. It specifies CASSRDRGRVYNEQFF.

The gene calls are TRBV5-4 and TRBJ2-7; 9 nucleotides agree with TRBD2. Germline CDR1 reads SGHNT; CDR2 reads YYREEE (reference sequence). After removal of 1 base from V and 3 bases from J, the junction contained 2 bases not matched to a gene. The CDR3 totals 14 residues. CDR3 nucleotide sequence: TGTGCCAGCAGCTTGTTTAGCGGGAGCTACGAGCAGTACTTC. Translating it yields CASSLFSGSYEQYF. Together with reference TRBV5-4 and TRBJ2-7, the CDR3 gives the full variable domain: ETGVTQSPTHLIKTRGQQVTLRCSSQSGHNTVSWYQQALGQGPQFIFQYYREEENGRGNFPPRFSGLQFPNYSSELNVNALELDDSALYLCASSLFSGSYEQYFGPGTRLTVT.

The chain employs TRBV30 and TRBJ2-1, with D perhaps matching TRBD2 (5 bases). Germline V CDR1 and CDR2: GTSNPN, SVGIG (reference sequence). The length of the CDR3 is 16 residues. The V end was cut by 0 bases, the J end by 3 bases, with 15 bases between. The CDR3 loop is CAWSVLRGSLYNEQFF. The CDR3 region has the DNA TGTGCCTGGAGTGTACTACGTGGGAGTCTCTACAATGAGCAGTTCTTC.

CDR3 loop: CASTISQGLSYEQYF. The CDR3 DNA reads TGTGCCAGCACCATATCCCAGGGTCTTTCCTACGAGCAGTACTTC. This rearrangement joins TRBV11-2 to TRBJ2-7; TRBD1 might be the D (5 bases). The germline gives CDR1 SGHAT, CDR2 FQNNGV. The V and J ends lost 7 bases and 1 base respectively, with 17 bases between them. CDR3 size: 15 residues.

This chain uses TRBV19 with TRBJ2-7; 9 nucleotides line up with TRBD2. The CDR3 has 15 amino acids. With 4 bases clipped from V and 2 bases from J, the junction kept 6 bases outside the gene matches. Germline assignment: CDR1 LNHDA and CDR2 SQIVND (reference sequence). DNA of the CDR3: TGTGCCAGTAGTAGGACTAGCGATGATCCCTACGAGCAGTACTTC. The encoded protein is CASSRTSDDPYEQYF.

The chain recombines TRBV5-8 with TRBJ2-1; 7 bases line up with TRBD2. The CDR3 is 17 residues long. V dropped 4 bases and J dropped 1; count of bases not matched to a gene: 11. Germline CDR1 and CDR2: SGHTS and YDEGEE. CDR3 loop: CASSPLTGTTSYNEQFF. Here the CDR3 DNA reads TGTGCCAGCAGCCCTTTAACCGGGACTACATCCTACAATGAGCAGTTCTTC.